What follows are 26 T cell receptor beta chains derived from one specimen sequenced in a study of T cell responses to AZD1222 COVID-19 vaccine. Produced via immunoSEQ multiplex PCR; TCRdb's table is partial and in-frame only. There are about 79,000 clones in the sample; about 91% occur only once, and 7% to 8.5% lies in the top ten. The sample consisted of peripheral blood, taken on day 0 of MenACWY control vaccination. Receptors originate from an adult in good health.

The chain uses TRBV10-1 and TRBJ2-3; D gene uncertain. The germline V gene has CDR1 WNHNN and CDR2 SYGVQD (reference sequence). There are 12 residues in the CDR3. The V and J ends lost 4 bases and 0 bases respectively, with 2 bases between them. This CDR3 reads CASSVSTDTQYF. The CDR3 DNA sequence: TGCGCCAGCAGTGTTAGCACAGATACGCAGTATTTT.

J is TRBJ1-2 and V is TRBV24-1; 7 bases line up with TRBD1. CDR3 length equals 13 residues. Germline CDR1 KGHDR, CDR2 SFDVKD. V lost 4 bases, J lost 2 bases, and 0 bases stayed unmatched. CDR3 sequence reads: CATSEGQNYGYTF. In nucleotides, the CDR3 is TGTGCCACCAGTGAGGGACAGAACTATGGCTACACCTTC.

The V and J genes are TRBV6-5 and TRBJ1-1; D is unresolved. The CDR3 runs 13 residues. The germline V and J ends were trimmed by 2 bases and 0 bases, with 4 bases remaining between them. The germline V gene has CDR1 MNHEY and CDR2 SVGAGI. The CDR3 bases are TGTGCCAGCAGTTACCCCATGAACACTGAAGCTTTCTTT. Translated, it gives CASSYPMNTEAFF.

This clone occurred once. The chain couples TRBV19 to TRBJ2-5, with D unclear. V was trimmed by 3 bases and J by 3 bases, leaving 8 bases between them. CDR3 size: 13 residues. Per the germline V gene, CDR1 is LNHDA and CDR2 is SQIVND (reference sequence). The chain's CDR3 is CASSISAEETQYF. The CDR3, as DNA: TGTGCCAGTAGTATCTCGGCGGAAGAGACCCAGTACTTC.

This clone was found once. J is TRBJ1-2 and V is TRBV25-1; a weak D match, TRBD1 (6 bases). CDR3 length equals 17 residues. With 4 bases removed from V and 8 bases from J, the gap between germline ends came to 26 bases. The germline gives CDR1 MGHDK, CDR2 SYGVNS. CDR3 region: CASSVFFPDSPDGGYTF. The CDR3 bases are TGTGCCAGCAGTGTTTTTTTCCCGGACAGCCCGGACGGGGGCTACACCTTC.

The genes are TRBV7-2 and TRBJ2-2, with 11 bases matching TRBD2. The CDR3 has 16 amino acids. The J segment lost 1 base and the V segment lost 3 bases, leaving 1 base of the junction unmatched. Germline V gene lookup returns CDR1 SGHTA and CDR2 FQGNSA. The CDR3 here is CASSFLAGGNTGELFF. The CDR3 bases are TGTGCCAGCAGCTTTCTAGCGGGGGGGAACACCGGGGAGCTGTTTTTT.

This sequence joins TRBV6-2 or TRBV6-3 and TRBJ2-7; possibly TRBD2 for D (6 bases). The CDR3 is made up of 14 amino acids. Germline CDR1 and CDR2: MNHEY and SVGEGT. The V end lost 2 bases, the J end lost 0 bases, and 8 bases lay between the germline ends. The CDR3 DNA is TGTGCCAGCAGTTACCTGGAGGGCTCCTACGAGCAGTACTTC. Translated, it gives CASSYLEGSYEQYF.

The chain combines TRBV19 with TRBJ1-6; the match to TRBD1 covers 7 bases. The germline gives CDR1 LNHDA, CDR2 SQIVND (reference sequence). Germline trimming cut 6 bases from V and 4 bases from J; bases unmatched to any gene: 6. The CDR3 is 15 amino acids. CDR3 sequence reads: CASRWTGAYNSPLHF. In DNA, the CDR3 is TGTGCCAGTAGGTGGACAGGAGCTTATAATTCACCCCTCCACTTT.

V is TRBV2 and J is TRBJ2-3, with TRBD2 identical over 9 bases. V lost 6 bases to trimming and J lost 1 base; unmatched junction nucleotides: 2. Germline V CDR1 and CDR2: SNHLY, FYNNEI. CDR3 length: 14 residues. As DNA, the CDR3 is TGTGCCAGCAGGCGGGGGGGACGCACAGATACGCAGTATTTT. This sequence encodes CASRRGGRTDTQYF.

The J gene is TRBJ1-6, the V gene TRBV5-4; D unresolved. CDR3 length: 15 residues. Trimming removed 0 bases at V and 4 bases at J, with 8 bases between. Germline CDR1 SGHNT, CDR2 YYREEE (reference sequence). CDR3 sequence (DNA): TGTGCCAGCAGCTTGGAGGGAGTTTATAATTCACCCCTCCACTTT. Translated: CASSLEGVYNSPLHF.

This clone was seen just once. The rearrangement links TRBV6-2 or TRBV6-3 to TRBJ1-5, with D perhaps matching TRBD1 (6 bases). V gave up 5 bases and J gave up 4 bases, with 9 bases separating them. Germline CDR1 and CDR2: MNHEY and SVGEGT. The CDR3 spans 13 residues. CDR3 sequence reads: CASSRTANQPQHF. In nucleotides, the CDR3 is TGTGCCAGCAGTAGGACAGCGAATCAGCCCCAGCATTTT.

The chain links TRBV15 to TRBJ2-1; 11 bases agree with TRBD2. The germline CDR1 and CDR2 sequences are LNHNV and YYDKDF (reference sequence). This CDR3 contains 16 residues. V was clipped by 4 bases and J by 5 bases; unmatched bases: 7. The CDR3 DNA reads TGTGCCACCAGCAAGAATCTAGCGGGGGGAGACAATGAGCAGTTCTTC. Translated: CATSKNLAGGDNEQFF.

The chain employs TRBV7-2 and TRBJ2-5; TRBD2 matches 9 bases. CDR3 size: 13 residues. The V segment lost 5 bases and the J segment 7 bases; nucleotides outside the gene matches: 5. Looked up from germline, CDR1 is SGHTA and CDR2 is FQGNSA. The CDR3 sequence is CASSQGTSRTQYF. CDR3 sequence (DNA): TGTGCCAGCAGCCAAGGGACTAGCCGGACCCAGTACTTC.

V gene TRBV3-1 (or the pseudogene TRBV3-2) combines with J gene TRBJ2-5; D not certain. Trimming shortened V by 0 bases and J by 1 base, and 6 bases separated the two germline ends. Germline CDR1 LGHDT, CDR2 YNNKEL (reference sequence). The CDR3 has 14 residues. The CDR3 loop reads CASSQDSLQETQYF. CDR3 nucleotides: TGTGCCAGCAGCCAAGACAGTCTCCAAGAGACCCAGTACTTC.

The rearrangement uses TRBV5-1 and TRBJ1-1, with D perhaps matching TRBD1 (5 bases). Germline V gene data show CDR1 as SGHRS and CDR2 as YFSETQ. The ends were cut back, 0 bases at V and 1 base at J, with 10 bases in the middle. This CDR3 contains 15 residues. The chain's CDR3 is CASSLVGAGNTEAFF. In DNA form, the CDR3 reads TGCGCCAGCAGCTTGGTTGGGGCAGGGAACACTGAAGCTTTCTTT.

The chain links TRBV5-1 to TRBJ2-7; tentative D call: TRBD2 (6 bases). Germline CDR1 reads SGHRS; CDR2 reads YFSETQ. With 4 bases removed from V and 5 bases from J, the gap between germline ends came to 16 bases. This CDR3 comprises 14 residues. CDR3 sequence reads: CASSPKTSMNEQYF. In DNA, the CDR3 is TGCGCCAGCAGCCCCAAGACTAGTATGAACGAGCAGTACTTC.

CDR3 nucleotides: TGTGCCAGCAGTGAGAACAGGGGTAACTATGGCTACACCTTC. Encoded protein: CASSENRGNYGYTF. The rearrangement links TRBV2 to TRBJ1-2, with 7 bases fitting TRBD1. The CDR3 contains 14 residues. Germline trimming cut 3 bases from V and 1 base from J; bases unmatched to any gene: 2. Per germline, CDR1 SNHLY and CDR2 FYNNEI.

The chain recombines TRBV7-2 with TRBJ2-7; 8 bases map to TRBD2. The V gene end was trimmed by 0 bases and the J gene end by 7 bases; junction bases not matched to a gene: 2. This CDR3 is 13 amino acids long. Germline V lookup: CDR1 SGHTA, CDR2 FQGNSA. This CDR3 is CASSLAEREEQYF. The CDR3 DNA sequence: TGTGCCAGCAGCTTAGCCGAGCGGGAGGAGCAGTACTTC.

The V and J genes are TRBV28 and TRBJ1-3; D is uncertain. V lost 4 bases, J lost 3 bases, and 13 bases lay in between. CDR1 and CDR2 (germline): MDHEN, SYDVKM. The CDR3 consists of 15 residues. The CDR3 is CASSSRPAFGNTIYF. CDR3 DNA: TGTGCCAGCAGTTCCCGACCCGCGTTTGGAAACACCATATATTTT.

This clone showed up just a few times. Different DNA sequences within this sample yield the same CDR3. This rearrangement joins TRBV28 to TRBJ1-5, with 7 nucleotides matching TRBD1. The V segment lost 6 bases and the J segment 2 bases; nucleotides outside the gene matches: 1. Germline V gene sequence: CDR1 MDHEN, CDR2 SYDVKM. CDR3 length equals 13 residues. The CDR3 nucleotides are TGTGCCAGCAGAACAGGGGGCAATCAGCCCCAGCATTTT. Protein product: CASRTGGNQPQHF.

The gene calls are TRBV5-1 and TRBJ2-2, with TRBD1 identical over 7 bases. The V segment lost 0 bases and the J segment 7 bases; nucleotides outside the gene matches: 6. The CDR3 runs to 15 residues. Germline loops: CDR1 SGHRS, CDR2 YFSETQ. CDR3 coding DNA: TGCGCCAGCAGCTTGGCCGGGACAGAAAGCGGGGAGCTGTTTTTT. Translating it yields CASSLAGTESGELFF.

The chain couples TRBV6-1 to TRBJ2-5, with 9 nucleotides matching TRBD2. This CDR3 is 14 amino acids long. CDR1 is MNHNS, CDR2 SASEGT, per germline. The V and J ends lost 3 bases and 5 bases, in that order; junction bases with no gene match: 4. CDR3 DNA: TGTGCCAGCAGTGACGCGGGGGGGCTGGAGACCCAGTACTTC. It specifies CASSDAGGLETQYF.

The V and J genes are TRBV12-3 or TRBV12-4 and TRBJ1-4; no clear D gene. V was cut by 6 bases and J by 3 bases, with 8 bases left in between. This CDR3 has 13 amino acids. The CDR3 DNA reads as TGTGCCAGCAGGCCCGGGGCTAATGAAAAACTGTTTTTT. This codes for CASRPGANEKLFF.

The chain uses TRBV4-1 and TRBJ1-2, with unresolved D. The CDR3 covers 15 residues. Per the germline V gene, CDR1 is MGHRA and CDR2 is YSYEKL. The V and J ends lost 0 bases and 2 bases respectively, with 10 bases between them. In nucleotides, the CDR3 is TGCGCCAGCAGCCAAGATAGTGGGGTCAACTATGGCTACACCTTC. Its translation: CASSQDSGVNYGYTF.

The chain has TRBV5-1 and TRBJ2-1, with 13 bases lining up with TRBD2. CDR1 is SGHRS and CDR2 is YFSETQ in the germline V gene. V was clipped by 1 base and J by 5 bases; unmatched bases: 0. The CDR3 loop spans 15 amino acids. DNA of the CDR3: TGCGCCAGCAGCTTGACTAGCGGGGGGGACAATGAGCAGTTCTTC. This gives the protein CASSLTSGGDNEQFF.

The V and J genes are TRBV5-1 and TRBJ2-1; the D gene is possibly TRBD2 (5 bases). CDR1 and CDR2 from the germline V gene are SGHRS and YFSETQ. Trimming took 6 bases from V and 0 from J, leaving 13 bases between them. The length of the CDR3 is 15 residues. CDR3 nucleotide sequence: TGCGCCAGCATCCCGGACTTTAGCTCCTACAATGAGCAGTTCTTC. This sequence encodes CASIPDFSSYNEQFF.